The rows below give T cell receptor beta chains drawn from one sample of a study of CD8 T cells in Susac syndrome. TCRdb analysed the immunoSEQ multiplex PCR reads with MiXCR anew, one entry per CDR3 protein. This sample yields 150,000 to 190,000 distinct CDR3 sequences, of which around 95% are seen a single time; roughly 0.21% belongs to the top ten. Sequencing was carried out using CD8+ T cells from PBMCs. Receptor source: a human donor with multiple sclerosis. Each CDR3 is given with its conserved first and last residue. Fields, in order: J gene, CDR3 length, D gene, clone size, V gene, CDR3 protein. A D gene is named only where the DNA matches it firmly. Not every row has a clone size; where given, it reads once, few, many or a size class.

j_call: TRBJ1-2
cdr3_length: 14
d_call: NA
clone_size: NA
v_call: TRBV27
cdr3_aa: CASSLGGRGYGYTF

j_call: TRBJ1-1
cdr3_length: 14
d_call: NA
clone_size: NA
v_call: TRBV10-1
cdr3_aa: CASSEGAGNTEAFF

j_call: TRBJ2-2
cdr3_length: 19
d_call: TRBD2
clone_size: NA
v_call: TRBV6-2/TRBV6-3
cdr3_aa: CASSYSRTSGGINTGELFF

j_call: TRBJ2-7
cdr3_length: 16
d_call: NA
clone_size: NA
v_call: TRBV10-3
cdr3_aa: CAISRTSGPNTYEQYF

j_call: TRBJ1-2
cdr3_length: 14
d_call: NA
clone_size: NA
v_call: TRBV29-1
cdr3_aa: CSATPGESAYGYTF

j_call: TRBJ1-2
cdr3_length: 15
d_call: NA
clone_size: NA
v_call: TRBV3-1
cdr3_aa: CASSPEATSRYGYTF

j_call: TRBJ1-2
cdr3_length: 14
d_call: TRBD1
clone_size: NA
v_call: TRBV7-2
cdr3_aa: CASKRQGNNYGYTF

j_call: TRBJ1-2
cdr3_length: 12
d_call: NA
clone_size: NA
v_call: TRBV9
cdr3_aa: CASSPKRGGYTF

j_call: TRBJ2-7
cdr3_length: 13
d_call: NA
clone_size: NA
v_call: TRBV20-1
cdr3_aa: CSAREQTLYEQYF

j_call: TRBJ1-5
cdr3_length: 15
d_call: NA
clone_size: NA
v_call: TRBV2
cdr3_aa: CASSMRGTSNQPQHF

j_call: TRBJ2-7
cdr3_length: 13
d_call: NA
clone_size: NA
v_call: TRBV6-5
cdr3_aa: CASRDGTRYEQYF

j_call: TRBJ2-7
cdr3_length: 13
d_call: NA
clone_size: NA
v_call: TRBV4-1
cdr3_aa: CASSQVNSNEQYF

j_call: TRBJ1-5
cdr3_length: 16
d_call: NA
clone_size: NA
v_call: TRBV27
cdr3_aa: CASSLYGGRVNQPQHF

j_call: TRBJ2-5
cdr3_length: 13
d_call: NA
clone_size: NA
v_call: TRBV25-1
cdr3_aa: CATLGGAGETQYF

j_call: TRBJ2-3
cdr3_length: 16
d_call: TRBD2
clone_size: NA
v_call: TRBV9
cdr3_aa: CASSEDSGGETDTQYF

j_call: TRBJ2-5
cdr3_length: 15
d_call: TRBD2
clone_size: NA
v_call: TRBV9
cdr3_aa: CASSRSGGLQETQYF

j_call: TRBJ2-5
cdr3_length: 13
d_call: NA
clone_size: NA
v_call: TRBV30
cdr3_aa: CAYWVQAEETQYF

j_call: TRBJ1-2
cdr3_length: 14
d_call: NA
clone_size: NA
v_call: TRBV12-3/TRBV12-4
cdr3_aa: CASSWGTGGKGYTF

j_call: TRBJ1-1
cdr3_length: 15
d_call: NA
clone_size: NA
v_call: TRBV9
cdr3_aa: CASSPQGGLNTEAFF

j_call: TRBJ2-7
cdr3_length: 14
d_call: TRBD1
clone_size: NA
v_call: TRBV20-1
cdr3_aa: CSARPDRGNHEQYF

j_call: TRBJ1-1
cdr3_length: 13
d_call: NA
clone_size: NA
v_call: TRBV27
cdr3_aa: CASRLGRVTEAFF

j_call: TRBJ2-7
cdr3_length: 18
d_call: TRBD1
clone_size: NA
v_call: TRBV28
cdr3_aa: CASSLIGTGEEFIYEQYF

j_call: TRBJ2-1
cdr3_length: 13
d_call: NA
clone_size: NA
v_call: TRBV4-1
cdr3_aa: CASSQVSTGLQFF

j_call: TRBJ1-1
cdr3_length: 14
d_call: NA
clone_size: NA
v_call: TRBV7-9
cdr3_aa: CASSPSGFAPEAFF

j_call: TRBJ1-4
cdr3_length: 14
d_call: NA
clone_size: NA
v_call: TRBV4-1
cdr3_aa: CASSQHAGGVELFF

j_call: TRBJ1-6
cdr3_length: 14
d_call: NA
clone_size: NA
v_call: TRBV27
cdr3_aa: CASSLASYNSPLHF

j_call: TRBJ2-7
cdr3_length: 15
d_call: NA
clone_size: NA
v_call: TRBV7-9
cdr3_aa: CASSAPGPRRDEQYF

j_call: TRBJ2-1
cdr3_length: 15
d_call: NA
clone_size: NA
v_call: TRBV20-1
cdr3_aa: CSARDSHSNYNEQFF

j_call: TRBJ1-1
cdr3_length: 14
d_call: TRBD1
clone_size: NA
v_call: TRBV28
cdr3_aa: CASSLTGSNTEAFF

j_call: TRBJ2-3
cdr3_length: 16
d_call: TRBD1
clone_size: NA
v_call: TRBV3-1
cdr3_aa: CASSQGFKGARDTQYF

j_call: TRBJ2-1
cdr3_length: 13
d_call: NA
clone_size: once
v_call: TRBV4-1
cdr3_aa: CASSQEWGNEQFF